This TCR beta chain was observed in a study of T-cell memory formation after mild COVID-19. This CDR3 has 15 amino acids. Trimming took 6 bases from V and 4 from J; bases not matched to a gene: 9. Germline CDR1 reads SNHLY; CDR2 reads FYNNEI. One entry per CDR3 protein, called by TCRdb with MiXCR from the 5' RACE reads. The table lists 110,000 or so distinct CDR3 sequences, about 24% of them singletons, with 40% to 50% in the top ten. The receptor was derived from a man aged 18-30 years who had mild COVID-19 (a few samples of this study predate the infection). Cell type and time point are not known. This chain uses TRBV2 with TRBJ2-5, with 9 bases aligning to TRBD2. Sequenced: PBMCs or a T cell subset sorted from them (not recorded which). In DNA form, the CDR3 reads TGTGCCAGCAGGGGGTTTAGCGGGGGTTCAGAGACCCAGTACTTC. The encoded protein is CASRGFSGGSETQYF.